This T cell receptor (beta chain) emerged from a study of beta chain features in type 1 diabetes. Study details: Patient and healthy donor groups were alike in age, gender and cell yields. Study findings and constraints: All four CD4+ subsets from Type 1 diabetes patients carried moderately but significantly shorter TCRB CDR3s. More deletions and fewer insertions at VDJ junctions were seen in type 1 diabetes patients. Cells with high TCR expression could be over-represented when cDNA is sequenced.

What was sequenced were expressed TCRB transcripts, since all of the isolated RNA had been reverse transcribed. Here immunoSEQ multiplex PCR was the method, and the copy in TCRdb shows in-frame clones only, minus some. Among over 150,000 clones listed, 8% to 8.5% were seen once. A remark on this clone: Its target is not known.

The ends were cut back, 5 bases at V and 2 bases at J, with 12 bases in the middle. This CDR3 is 14 amino acids long. Germline CDR1 SGHTA, CDR2 FQGNSA. The TCR sequence derives from a young woman with type 1 diabetes. Sequencing was performed on central memory CD4+ T cells from blood. The genes are TRBV7-2 and TRBJ1-2, with D hard to call. CDR3 protein: CASSPAGLNYGYTF. CDR3 DNA sequence: TGTGCCAGCAGCCCCGCGGGGTTGAACTATGGCTACACCTTC.